The 9 T cell receptor beta chains in this list originate from one sample, sequenced in a study of blood T cell repertoires in COVID-19 (dated by TCRdb to the early 2020s). Library construction relied on the immunoSEQ multiplex PCR assay. As stored in TCRdb, this immuneACCESS dataset retains in-frame rearrangements with V and J assigned. A fraction of the clones does not appear; measured against another copy, unresolved V genes explain less than half of the discrepancy, and the remainder lacks a known reason. Present in this sample are under 450,000 clones, about four fifths of which were seen just once. More than 1% of the sample rests with the top ten. The material sequenced was peripheral blood. These receptors came from a human donor with acute or convalescent COVID-19. The donor label of this sample is uncertain.

The gene calls are TRBV4-1 and TRBJ2-2; 11 bases are a match to TRBD1. The CDR3 length is 19 residues. J was trimmed by 3 bases and V by 5 bases; bases with no gene match: 14. Germline assignment: CDR1 MGHRA and CDR2 YSYEKL. CDR3 coding DNA: TGCGCCAGCAGCTCCAGCTTGGGACAGGGGGTCGGGTACACCGGGGAGCTGTTTTTT. It encodes CASSSSLGQGVGYTGELFF.

The chain carries TRBV30 and TRBJ2-5; 7 bases match TRBD2. Germline V lookup: CDR1 GTSNPN, CDR2 SVGIG (reference sequence). V lost 4 bases and J lost 5; bases outside the gene matches: 7. The length of the CDR3 is 13 residues. The CDR3 region has the DNA TGTGCCTGGAATAGAGTGGGAGGGGAGACCCAGTACTTC. Protein product: CAWNRVGGETQYF.

Only one count was recorded for this clone. The junction and the germline gene differ at one end; a read error may be behind it. The J gene is TRBJ1-2, the V gene TRBV3-1 (or the pseudogene TRBV3-2); perhaps TRBD1 as D (6 bases). Germline V lookup: CDR1 LGHDT, CDR2 YNNKEL (reference sequence). This CDR3 region has 14 residues. The CDR3 bases are TGTGCCAGCACCCAACAGGGTCTTGCCTATGGCTACACCTTC. It yields the protein CASTQQGLAYGYTF.

This clone occurred many times. The chain recombines TRBV19 with TRBJ2-7; D call uncertain. CDR3 length: 16 residues. Germline V gene sequence: CDR1 LNHDA, CDR2 SQIVND (reference sequence). The ends were cut back, 4 bases at V and 1 base at J, with 17 bases in the middle. The CDR3 region has the DNA TGTGCCAGTAGTACAAGTCCTGAGGTACCGTCCTACGAGCAGTACTTC. Translation gives CASSTSPEVPSYEQYF.

This clone occurred a few times. The gene calls are TRBV15 and TRBJ1-5; TRBD1 matches 7 bases. Trimming cost V 2 bases and J 6 bases; bases outside gene matches: 10. Looked up from germline, CDR1 is LNHNV and CDR2 is YYDKDF (reference sequence). This CDR3 comprises 16 residues. CDR3 DNA sequence: TGTGCCACCAGCAGACGTCGACAGGGATGGGGTCAGCCCCAGCATTTT. Protein product: CATSRRRQGWGQPQHF.

The rearrangement uses TRBV4-1 and TRBJ2-5; D call uncertain. The CDR3 covers 15 residues. The germline V and J ends were trimmed by 0 bases and 7 bases, with 15 bases remaining between them. Germline assignment: CDR1 MGHRA and CDR2 YSYEKL. CDR3 sequence (DNA): TGCGCCAGCAGCCAAGATCTTCAATCTGAGAGGACCCAGTACTTC. This gives the protein CASSQDLQSERTQYF.

This clone appeared a few times. The CDR3 reads CASSRRTGWVNQPQHF. CDR3 nucleotides: TGTGCCAGCAGCAGAAGGACAGGGTGGGTCAATCAGCCCCAGCATTTT. The V call is TRBV5-6, the J call TRBJ1-5; 8 bases agree with TRBD1. V shed 4 bases, J shed 3 bases, and the junction held 9 bases outside the gene matches. This CDR3 has 16 amino acids. Germline-derived CDR1 and CDR2 are SGHDT and YYEEEE.

The chain recombines TRBV7-8 with TRBJ2-2; 9 nucleotides match TRBD1. The CDR3 loop spans 16 amino acids. Germline-derived CDR1 and CDR2 are SGHVS and FQNEAQ. With 5 bases clipped from V and 3 bases from J, the junction kept 7 bases outside the gene matches. The CDR3, as DNA: TGTGCCAGCAGCGGACAGGGGAGGCTACACACCGGGGAGCTGTTTTTT. It translates to CASSGQGRLHTGELFF. Variable domain in full (rest from reference TRBV7-8 and TRBJ2-2): GAGVSQSPRYKVAKRGQDVALRCDPISGHVSLFWYQQALGQGPEFLTYFQNEAQLDKSGLPSDRFFAERPEGSVSTLKIQRTQQEDSAVYLCASSGQGRLHTGELFFGEGSRLTVL.

This rearrangement joins TRBV30 to TRBJ1-2; D unresolved. The V and J ends lost 2 bases and 4 bases respectively, with 5 bases between them. The CDR3 has 11 residues. CDR1 GTSNPN and CDR2 SVGIG come from the germline V gene (reference sequence). The CDR3 DNA sequence: TGTGCCTGGAGTTCCCGCTATGGCTACACCTTC. Amino acids: CAWSSRYGYTF.